The rows below give T cell receptor beta chains drawn from one sample of a study of T cell changes during pregnancy in multiple sclerosis. Using immunoSEQ multiplex PCR, the repertoire was profiled, and TCRdb retains in-frame clones only, with some absent. This table holds 35,000 to 40,000 clones, 90% found once. The specimen was peripheral blood, collected in the third trimester of pregnancy. The receptors were gathered from a female donor in good health, enrolled as a control in a pregnancy study. Both conserved end residues are part of each CDR3. The order of the fields is V gene, clone size, D gene, J gene, CDR3 DNA, CDR3 protein. A D gene is named only where the DNA matches it firmly. Expanded clones get a size class; other rows say once, few or many, or leave the size out.

v_gene: TRBV2
abundance: .
d_gene: TRBD1
j_gene: TRBJ2-2
CDR3nt: TGTGCCAGCAGGACCGGGACAGGGACCGGGGAGCTGTTTTTT
CDR3aa: CASRTGTGTGELFF

v_gene: TRBV2
abundance: .
d_gene: .
j_gene: TRBJ2-7
CDR3nt: TGTGCCAGCAGTGAAAGGGGCTACGAGCAGTACTTC
CDR3aa: CASSERGYEQYF

v_gene: TRBV4-2
abundance: few
d_gene: TRBD1
j_gene: TRBJ1-4
CDR3nt: TGTGCCAGCAGTCGGACAGGGGACCGCGAAAAACTGTTTTTT
CDR3aa: CASSRTGDREKLFF

v_gene: TRBV2
abundance: once
d_gene: .
j_gene: TRBJ1-4
CDR3nt: TGTGCCAGCAATTGGGGGGAGAGTAATGAAAAACTGTTTTTT
CDR3aa: CASNWGESNEKLFF

v_gene: TRBV7-2
abundance: .
d_gene: .
j_gene: TRBJ2-7
CDR3nt: TGTGCCAGCAGCTTAAACAGATACGAGCAGTACTTC
CDR3aa: CASSLNRYEQYF

v_gene: TRBV5-1
abundance: .
d_gene: TRBD1
j_gene: TRBJ1-2
CDR3nt: TGCGCCAGCAGCTTGGGGCTAACCGGGAGGGGGCAACGTCTTGGCTACACCTTC
CDR3aa: CASSLGLTGRGQRLGYTF

v_gene: TRBV6-6
abundance: .
d_gene: TRBD1
j_gene: TRBJ1-2
CDR3nt: TGTGCCAGCAGCCTCGGGACAGGAGATGGCTACACCTTC
CDR3aa: CASSLGTGDGYTF

v_gene: TRBV30
abundance: .
d_gene: .
j_gene: TRBJ1-1
CDR3nt: TGTGCCTGGAGGGACAACCGATACACTGAAGCTTTCTTT
CDR3aa: CAWRDNRYTEAFF

v_gene: TRBV5-5
abundance: .
d_gene: TRBD1
j_gene: TRBJ2-5
CDR3nt: TGTGCCAGCAGCTTGGAAGGGGGCCGGGAGACCCAGTACTTC
CDR3aa: CASSLEGGRETQYF

v_gene: TRBV19
abundance: .
d_gene: .
j_gene: TRBJ2-5
CDR3nt: TGTGCCAGTAGTATAATTGGGTCTCTCGGGGGAGGAGGAGAGACCCAGTACTTC
CDR3aa: CASSIIGSLGGGGETQYF

v_gene: TRBV5-5
abundance: once
d_gene: .
j_gene: TRBJ1-6
CDR3nt: TGTGCCAGCAGCTTGGATATCCATAATTCACCCCTCCACTTT
CDR3aa: CASSLDIHNSPLHF

v_gene: TRBV27
abundance: .
d_gene: .
j_gene: TRBJ2-2
CDR3nt: TGTGCCAGCAGTTCTACTTGGGGGCCCGGGGAGCTGTTTTTT
CDR3aa: CASSSTWGPGELFF

v_gene: TRBV6-5
abundance: .
d_gene: TRBD1
j_gene: TRBJ2-7
CDR3nt: TGTGCCAGCAGTTCGGGACAGGGAAACGAGCAGTACTTC
CDR3aa: CASSSGQGNEQYF

v_gene: TRBV5-1
abundance: .
d_gene: TRBD2
j_gene: TRBJ2-2
CDR3nt: TGCGCCAGCAGCCTAAGACTAGCGGGAGTCACCGGGGAGCTGTTTTTT
CDR3aa: CASSLRLAGVTGELFF

v_gene: TRBV10-3
abundance: .
d_gene: .
j_gene: TRBJ2-3
CDR3nt: TGTGCCATCAGTGAGTCCCAGTCCCGCACAGATACGCAGTATTTT
CDR3aa: CAISESQSRTDTQYF

v_gene: TRBV30
abundance: .
d_gene: .
j_gene: TRBJ1-1
CDR3nt: TGTGCCTGGAGGGGGCTAGAGAACACTGAAGCTTTCTTT
CDR3aa: CAWRGLENTEAFF

v_gene: TRBV10-3
abundance: once
d_gene: .
j_gene: TRBJ2-1
CDR3nt: TGTGCCATCAATAATCCTCAACTCTCGGGAGTAGCCAATGAGCAGTTCTTC
CDR3aa: CAINNPQLSGVANEQFF